One and the same sample provided the 29 T cell receptor beta chains below, sequenced in a study of T cell changes during pregnancy in multiple sclerosis. Libraries were prepared by immunoSEQ multiplex PCR; TCRdb keeps only in-frame clonotypes and omits some of them. The sample lists around 70,000 clones; approximately 90% were seen once. Specimen: peripheral blood, collected in the third trimester of pregnancy. These receptors all stem from a female donor with multiple sclerosis, enrolled in a pregnancy study.

The chain links TRBV28 to TRBJ1-1; the D gene is possibly TRBD1 (6 bases). Trimming stripped 4 bases from V and 0 bases from J, with 12 bases between. This CDR3 is 15 amino acids long. Germline V gene sequence: CDR1 MDHEN, CDR2 SYDVKM. The CDR3 reads CASSSYREMNTEAFF. The CDR3 coding sequence is TGTGCCAGCAGTTCGTACAGGGAAATGAACACTGAAGCTTTCTTT.

The rearrangement links TRBV5-1 to TRBJ2-3, with D tentatively TRBD1 (7 bases). The CDR3 has 14 amino acids. Germline values: CDR1 SGHRS, CDR2 YFSETQ. Deletions cut 4 bases from V and 2 bases from J, with 11 bases between. The CDR3 DNA follows: TGCGCCAGCAGCGCGGGACAGTCCACAGATACGCAGTATTTT. The encoded protein is CASSAGQSTDTQYF.

J is TRBJ2-7 and V is TRBV7-2, with 8 bases aligning to TRBD1. Germline loops: CDR1 SGHTA, CDR2 FQGNSA. The CDR3 sequence is 15 residues long. V shed 3 bases and J 2 bases; nucleotides not matched to a gene: 6. The DNA of the CDR3 is TGTGCCAGCAGCTTCGGACAGGGACAAGCCTACGAGCAGTACTTC. It encodes CASSFGQGQAYEQYF.

V is TRBV11-2 and J is TRBJ1-1, with unresolved D. Trimming pared 0 bases from V and 0 bases from J, leaving 8 bases between. The CDR3 covers 15 residues. Germline loops: CDR1 SGHAT, CDR2 FQNNGV. CDR3 loop: CASSLDTAMNTEAFF. CDR3 DNA sequence: TGTGCCAGCAGCTTAGATACAGCCATGAACACTGAAGCTTTCTTT.

J is TRBJ2-5 and V is TRBV6-1; D is possibly TRBD2 (5 bases). The CDR3 length is 13 residues. Germline V gene sequence: CDR1 MNHNS, CDR2 SASEGT. Trimming cost V 7 bases and J 3 bases, with 12 bases left between them. CDR3: CASTERTEETQYF. The CDR3 region has the DNA TGTGCCAGCACCGAACGGACTGAAGAGACCCAGTACTTC.

The V gene is TRBV5-8, the J gene TRBJ2-1; maybe TRBD2 (6 bases). V was cut by 1 base and J by 7 bases, with 18 bases left in between. Germline CDR1 is SGHTS and CDR2 is YDEGEE. The CDR3 covers 16 residues. DNA for the CDR3: TGTGCCAGCAGCTTGAGACAGTTTACGGAGGGGAATGAGCAGTTCTTC. Its protein is CASSLRQFTEGNEQFF.

V usage is TRBV28 and J usage is TRBJ2-2; 10 nucleotides align to TRBD1. The CDR3 sequence is 16 residues long. Germline CDR1 reads MDHEN; CDR2 reads SYDVKM. V shed 3 bases and J 3 bases; nucleotides not matched to a gene: 4. The CDR3 spells CASSFPGQGYTGELFF. DNA for the CDR3: TGTGCCAGCAGTTTTCCGGGACAGGGGTACACCGGGGAGCTGTTTTTT.

The chain couples TRBV10-2 to TRBJ2-3; 8 nucleotides agree with TRBD2. Germline loops: CDR1 WSHSY, CDR2 SAAADI. Losses at the gene ends were 4 bases for V and 6 bases for J; bases not matched to a gene: 3. This CDR3 region has 13 residues. Here the CDR3 DNA reads TGCGCCAGCAGTGTGACGGGAGGGGATACGCAGTATTTT. It encodes CASSVTGGDTQYF.

This clone was seen a handful of times. This chain links TRBV19 with TRBJ1-1; D is possibly TRBD1 (6 bases). Looked up from germline, CDR1 is LNHDA and CDR2 is SQIVND (reference sequence). V lost 6 bases to trimming and J lost 3 bases, with 14 bases between them. This CDR3 has 14 amino acids. The CDR3 DNA follows: TGTGCCAGTAGGTTACAGGGACGGGACACTGAAGCTTTCTTT. Its translation: CASRLQGRDTEAFF. The full variable domain, in which reference TRBV19 and TRBJ1-1 provide the parts outside the CDR3, is DGGITQSPKYLFRKEGQNVTLSCEQNLNHDAMYWYRQDPGQGLRLIYYSQIVNDFQKGDIAEGYSVSREKKESFPLTVTSAQKNPTAFYLCASRLQGRDTEAFFGQGTRLTVV.

Only one count was recorded for this clone. The CDR3 region is CATSRVRDIGYTF. The CDR3 coding sequence is TGTGCCACCAGCAGAGTTCGGGATATTGGCTACACCTTC. V and J are TRBV15 and TRBJ1-2; D not certain. Germline CDR1 LNHNV, CDR2 YYDKDF (reference sequence). The CDR3 has 13 residues. Trimming left V 1 base short and J 7 bases short, with 10 bases between.

J is TRBJ1-6 and V is TRBV2; TRBD1 aligns across 8 bases. CDR1 and CDR2 from the germline V gene are SNHLY and FYNNEI. V gave up 6 bases and J gave up 0 bases; unmatched junction bases: 4. The CDR3 contains 16 residues. The CDR3 region is CASRGTGTSYNSPLHF. The CDR3 DNA sequence: TGTGCCAGCAGGGGGACAGGTACCTCCTATAATTCACCCCTCCACTTT.

This clone appeared a few times. The rearrangement links TRBV30 to TRBJ1-4; possibly TRBD1 for D (5 bases). V lost 0 bases and J 7 bases, leaving 9 bases between the germline ends. This CDR3 has 13 amino acids. Germline V lookup: CDR1 GTSNPN, CDR2 SVGIG (reference sequence). The CDR3 here is CAWSVDSVEKLFF. CDR3 in DNA: TGTGCCTGGAGTGTAGACAGTGTTGAAAAACTGTTTTTT.

V gene TRBV5-1 combines with J gene TRBJ2-3, with TRBD2 as a possible D gene (5 bases). The ends were cut back, 0 bases at V and 3 bases at J, with 8 bases in the middle. The CDR3 runs to 14 residues. Germline V gives CDR1 SGHRS, CDR2 YFSETQ. CDR3 in amino acids: CASSLDGETDTQYF. For the CDR3, the DNA is TGCGCCAGCAGCTTGGACGGGGAAACAGATACGCAGTATTTT.

The chain combines TRBV5-1 with TRBJ1-4, with 8 bases identical to TRBD1. Germline values: CDR1 SGHRS, CDR2 YFSETQ. J gave up 7 bases and V 4 bases, and 12 bases lay outside the gene matches. This CDR3 comprises 16 residues. The CDR3 here is CASSRIFSRGREKLFF. The CDR3 coding sequence is TGCGCCAGCAGCCGAATTTTTAGCAGGGGGCGTGAAAAACTGTTTTTT.

The chain combines TRBV7-9 with TRBJ1-1; maybe TRBD1 (6 bases). Germline lookup yields CDR1 SEHNR and CDR2 FQNEAQ (reference sequence). The V gene lost 5 bases and the J gene lost 8 bases, with 12 bases spanning the gap. This CDR3 spans 12 amino acids. The chain's CDR3 is CASSPQGQEAFF. CDR3 coding DNA: TGTGCCAGCAGCCCCCAGGGACAAGAAGCTTTCTTT. The full variable domain, rest sourced from reference TRBV7-9 and TRBJ1-1, is DTGVSQNPRHKITKRGQNVTFRCDPISEHNRLYWYRQTLGQGPEFLTYFQNEAQLEKSRLLSDRFSAERPKGSFSTLEIQRTEQGDSAMYLCASSPQGQEAFFGQGTRLTVV.

The chain employs TRBV30 and TRBJ1-2; D is perhaps TRBD1 (5 bases). CDR1 and CDR2 from the germline V gene are GTSNPN and SVGIG (reference sequence). V shed 3 bases and J shed 4 bases, with 21 bases lying between them. This CDR3 has 16 residues. In DNA form, the CDR3 reads TGTGCCTGGAGCCCCGGAAGTTCGGGGGTTCCCTATGGCTACACCTTC. It translates to CAWSPGSSGVPYGYTF.

The table lists this clone with a few counts. V is TRBV7-2 and J is TRBJ1-1, with TRBD1 matching over 8 bases. CDR1 and CDR2 from the germline V gene are SGHTA and FQGNSA. The CDR3 contains 14 residues. V shed 5 bases, J shed 5 bases, and the junction held 7 bases outside the gene matches. The CDR3 loop reads CASSLDRVRTEAFF. DNA for the CDR3: TGTGCCAGCAGCCTGGACAGGGTCAGGACTGAAGCTTTCTTT.

The rearrangement links TRBV7-2 to TRBJ1-1, with a tentative D call TRBD1 (6 bases). The CDR3 covers 14 residues. Germline values: CDR1 SGHTA, CDR2 FQGNSA. Trimming took 5 bases from V and 1 from J, leaving 11 bases between them. CDR3 sequence (DNA): TGTGCCAGCAGCCCTGACAGGTGGAACACTGAAGCTTTCTTT. Protein sequence: CASSPDRWNTEAFF.

The V call is TRBV4-3, the J call TRBJ1-5; D perhaps matches TRBD1 (5 bases). The CDR3 length is 15 residues. CDR1 is LGHNA, CDR2 YSLEER, per germline. The V end was cut by 0 bases, the J end by 3 bases, with 9 bases between. CDR3 nucleotide sequence: TGCGCCAGCAGCCAAGAGGCGACAGCCAATCAGCCCCAGCATTTT. It is translated as CASSQEATANQPQHF.

V and J are TRBV28 and TRBJ2-5; TRBD2 is a possible D gene (5 bases). Per germline, CDR1 MDHEN and CDR2 SYDVKM. The CDR3 sequence is 15 residues long. Trimming removed 3 bases at V and 5 bases at J, with 16 bases between. CDR3 loop: CASSLAAGGEETQYF. The DNA of the CDR3 is TGTGCCAGCAGTTTGGCTGCGGGCGGTGAGGAGACCCAGTACTTC.

This clone has only one observation. This chain connects TRBV7-2 to TRBJ2-5; 8 bases are shared with TRBD2. Germline lookup yields CDR1 SGHTA and CDR2 FQGNSA. This CDR3 is built from 14 residues. After removal of 2 bases from V and 4 bases from J, the junction contained 3 bases not matched to a gene. The CDR3 region is CASSLTLAGETQYF. Here the CDR3 DNA reads TGTGCCAGCAGCTTAACCCTAGCGGGAGAGACCCAGTACTTC.

This chain joins TRBV7-2 and TRBJ2-1; TRBD1 aligns across 8 bases. The CDR3 loop spans 16 amino acids. V lost 5 bases, J lost 2 bases, and 8 bases stayed unmatched. The germline V gene has CDR1 SGHTA and CDR2 FQGNSA. Written as DNA, the CDR3 is TGTGCCAGCAGCCGAGTTGTGGGACAGGCCTACAATGAGCAGTTCTTC. It yields the protein CASSRVVGQAYNEQFF.

The chain recombines TRBV10-3 with TRBJ1-5; 8 bases are a match to TRBD1. Germline loops: CDR1 ENHRY, CDR2 SYGVKD. The trim removed 8 bases at V and 6 bases at J, leaving 9 bases unmatched. The CDR3 is made up of 14 amino acids. The DNA of the CDR3 is TGTGCCATCTCGGACAGGGCACGTCTTCAGCCCCAGCATTTT. Amino acids: CAISDRARLQPQHF.

This clone was counted only a few times. J is TRBJ1-2 and V is TRBV11-2; D is ambiguous. The CDR3 consists of 12 residues. Trimming left V 4 bases short and J 7 bases short, with 10 bases between. The germline V gene has CDR1 SGHAT and CDR2 FQNNGV. The CDR3 coding sequence is TGTGCCAGCAGCTGGGAGTCTCGTGGCTACACCTTC. Protein: CASSWESRGYTF.

The chain carries TRBV6-5 and TRBJ2-3; 7 nucleotides match TRBD2. The V and J ends lost 4 bases and 4 bases, in that order; junction bases with no gene match: 5. From germline, CDR1 is MNHEY and CDR2 SVGAGI. The CDR3 covers 14 residues. The CDR3 sequence is CASSSAGSPDTQYF. The CDR3 DNA sequence: TGTGCCAGCAGTTCAGCGGGGAGCCCAGATACGCAGTATTTT.

V usage is TRBV2 and J usage is TRBJ1-2; 9 nucleotides align to TRBD1. Unmatched junction bases numbered 13, after V lost 3 bases and J lost 5 bases. The CDR3 length is 17 residues. The germline V gene has CDR1 SNHLY and CDR2 FYNNEI. CDR3 nucleotide sequence: TGTGCCAGCAGTGACCCGAAAAGGGACAGGGCTCGTTATGGCTACACCTTC. Its protein product is CASSDPKRDRARYGYTF.

The chain combines TRBV29-1 with TRBJ2-1, with D maybe TRBD1 (5 bases). Between the trimmed V and J ends, which lost 4 bases and 0 bases, there was a span of 13 bases. This CDR3 is 15 amino acids long. Germline loops: CDR1 SQVTM, CDR2 ANQGSEA. The CDR3 loop reads CSVGTGISSYNEQFF. In nucleotides, the CDR3 is TGCAGCGTTGGCACAGGCATAAGCTCCTACAATGAGCAGTTCTTC.

The CDR3 nucleotides are TGTGCCAGCAGGGCGGGACAGACGAACACTGAAGCTTTCTTT. Amino acid sequence: CASRAGQTNTEAFF. The gene calls are TRBV6-1 and TRBJ1-1; 7 bases are shared with TRBD1. V shed 6 bases, J shed 1 base, and the junction held 5 bases outside the gene matches. CDR1 is MNHNS, CDR2 SASEGT, per germline. The CDR3 runs to 14 residues.

This chain uses TRBV6-4 with TRBJ2-2; maybe TRBD2 (7 bases). This CDR3 is 15 amino acids long. Trimming removed 6 bases from V and 8 bases from J, with 19 bases in between. Per germline, CDR1 MRHNA and CDR2 SNTAGT. The CDR3 nucleotides are TGTGCCAGCAGGTACGGGGGGCCCCTGGGGGGGGAGCTGTTTTTT. Residues: CASRYGGPLGGELFF.